The 17 T cell receptor beta chains below were found in one sample sequenced in a study of CD8 T cells in ankylosing spondylitis. TCRdb independently ran MiXCR on the 5' RACE reads; one entry per CDR3 protein. The sample carries approximately 60,000 distinct CDR3 sequences, roughly 6.1% recorded once. The specimen was synovial fluid, either unsorted or a sorted T cell fraction (not recorded which). The source is a male donor with ankylosing spondylitis.

The CDR3 coding sequence is TGTGCCACCAAGGCCGGTGAGAACCAAGAGACCCAGTACTTC. This translates into CATKAGENQETQYF. The J gene is TRBJ2-5, the V gene TRBV19; D remains unclear. This CDR3 comprises 14 residues. The V end lost 10 bases, the J end lost 0 bases, and 15 bases lay between the germline ends. Germline CDR1 reads LNHDA; CDR2 reads SQIVND (reference sequence).

V gene TRBV7-9 combines with J gene TRBJ2-5; D is unresolved. The ends were cut back, 4 bases at V and 7 bases at J, with 10 bases in the middle. The CDR3 sequence is 12 residues long. Germline CDR1 and CDR2: SEHNR and FQNEAQ (reference sequence). The chain's CDR3 is CASSYSLGTQYF. CDR3 in DNA: TGTGCCAGCAGCTACAGTTTGGGGACCCAGTACTTC.

This clonotype has at least ten counts. The J gene is TRBJ1-3, the V gene TRBV28, with 7 bases fitting TRBD1. Germline trimming cut 5 bases from V and 0 bases from J; bases unmatched to any gene: 4. This CDR3 comprises 15 residues. CDR1 is MDHEN, CDR2 SYDVKM, per germline. Here the CDR3 reads CASSPGDSSGNTIYF. The CDR3 nucleotides are TGTGCCAGCAGTCCGGGGGACAGCTCTGGAAACACCATATATTTT.

The chain recombines TRBV7-2 with TRBJ2-7, with D perhaps matching TRBD2 (6 bases). Trimming cost V 3 bases and J 3 bases, with 21 bases left between them. The CDR3 has 17 amino acids. Per germline, CDR1 SGHTA and CDR2 FQGNSA. The CDR3 nucleotides read TGTGCCAGCAGCTTCCCCGTTTCGGGTAGCGGAGACTACGAGCAGTACTTC. Translating it yields CASSFPVSGSGDYEQYF.

Ten or more counts support this clonotype. The chain links TRBV14 to TRBJ1-1; unclear D gene. The CDR3 consists of 11 residues. V shed 3 bases and J shed 6 bases, with 5 bases lying between them. The germline CDR1 and CDR2 sequences are SGHDN and FVKESK. In DNA form, the CDR3 reads TGTGCCAGCAGCCAGTCTCCTGAAGCTTTCTTT. This encodes CASSQSPEAFF.

This clonotype came up a few times. V gene TRBV20-1 combines with J gene TRBJ2-2; D may match TRBD1 or TRBD2 (5 bases each). Germline V gene lookup returns CDR1 DFQATT and CDR2 SNEGSKA (reference sequence). V dropped 5 bases and J dropped 0 bases, with 19 bases sitting between them. This CDR3 has 17 amino acids. The CDR3 nucleotides read TGCAGTGCTTTAAGGGGACCCGACAGAGCGAACACCGGGGAGCTGTTTTTT. It translates to CSALRGPDRANTGELFF.

V and J are TRBV25-1 and TRBJ2-2, with D tentatively TRBD1 (6 bases). The CDR3 is 14 residues long. V lost 3 bases and J 6 bases, leaving 11 bases between the germline ends. CDR1 MGHDK and CDR2 SYGVNS come from the germline V gene. The CDR3 spells CASSDLGQPGELFF. The CDR3 nucleotides are TGTGCCAGCAGTGACCTCGGACAGCCCGGGGAGCTGTTTTTT.

This clonotype has a handful of counts. The V call is TRBV9, the J call TRBJ1-1; D is uncertain. The V gene lost 0 bases and the J gene lost 5 bases, with 8 bases spanning the gap. Germline loops: CDR1 SGDLS, CDR2 YYNGEE. CDR3 length: 13 amino acids. The CDR3 sequence: CASSVATRTEAFF. The CDR3 coding sequence is TGTGCCAGCAGCGTAGCTACTAGGACTGAAGCTTTCTTT. The full variable domain, in which reference TRBV9 and TRBJ1-1 provide the parts outside the CDR3, is DSGVTQTPKHLITATGQRVTLRCSPRSGDLSVYWYQQSLDQGLQFLIQYYNGEERAKGNILERFSAQQFPDLHSELNLSSLELGDSALYFCASSVATRTEAFFGQGTRLTVV.

This clonotype was seen repeatedly, ten times or more. This chain joins TRBV6-5 and TRBJ2-1; 7 positions match TRBD1. Germline assignment: CDR1 MNHEY and CDR2 SVGAGI. This CDR3 is built from 15 residues. V shed 2 bases and J 2 bases; nucleotides not matched to a gene: 3. CDR3 loop: CASSYLQGAYNEQFF. Here the CDR3 DNA reads TGTGCCAGCAGTTACCTTCAGGGGGCCTACAATGAGCAGTTCTTC.

In this sample, this clonotype turned up many times. The chain combines TRBV20-1 with TRBJ2-7; TRBD1 might be the D (5 bases). Deletions cut 6 bases from V and 6 bases from J, with 15 bases between. Per germline, CDR1 DFQATT and CDR2 SNEGSKA (reference sequence). The CDR3 length is 12 residues. DNA for the CDR3: TGCAGTGCCAAGGGCAGGGTGTTCGAGCAGTACTTC. Its protein product is CSAKGRVFEQYF.

The sample holds many counts of this clonotype. V gene TRBV7-3 combines with J gene TRBJ2-7; 7 positions agree with TRBD1. The CDR3 spans 16 residues. Trimming at V came to 1 base and at J to 2 bases, leaving 8 bases not matched to a gene. Per germline, CDR1 SGHTA and CDR2 FQGTGA. CDR3: CASSLSPTGPTYEQYF. CDR3 coding DNA: TGTGCCAGCAGCTTAAGCCCGACAGGGCCGACCTACGAGCAGTACTTC.

The sample holds a few counts of this clonotype. The chain has TRBV12-5 and TRBJ1-1; D gene unclear. Germline lookup yields CDR1 LGHNT and CDR2 FRNRAP. The V end was cut by 1 base, the J end by 5 bases, with 8 bases between. This CDR3 comprises 13 residues. The CDR3 is CASGLDSWTEAFF. The CDR3 bases are TGTGCTAGTGGTTTGGATTCATGGACTGAAGCTTTCTTT.

This clonotype has only a few counts. The V gene is TRBV12-3 or TRBV12-4, the J gene TRBJ2-3; possible D gene TRBD2, 5 bases. The CDR3 consists of 13 residues. Trimming took off 3 bases at V and 4 bases at J, with 8 bases between the two ends. CDR3 DNA sequence: TGTGCCAGCAGTTTGAGTAGCGCAGATACGCAGTATTTT. Its translation: CASSLSSADTQYF.

In its sample, this clonotype is medium-sized. This rearrangement joins TRBV11-1 to TRBJ2-7; 7 nucleotides align to TRBD2. This CDR3 spans 15 amino acids. Germline CDR1 and CDR2: SGHAT and FQDESV (reference sequence). V shed 5 bases, J shed 3 bases, and the junction held 10 bases outside the gene matches. CDR3 sequence reads: CASSTPHSGNYEQYF. CDR3 in DNA: TGTGCCAGCAGCACTCCCCACAGCGGGAACTACGAGCAGTACTTC.

This clonotype was observed at least ten times. V usage is TRBV7-7 and J usage is TRBJ2-2; D perhaps matches TRBD2 (6 bases). V was pared by 1 base and J by 6 bases, with 15 bases between. Germline V lookup: CDR1 SSHAT, CDR2 FNYEAQ (reference sequence). The CDR3 sequence is 16 residues long. The CDR3 sequence is CASSLGGELLSGELFF. The CDR3 nucleotides read TGTGCCAGCAGCTTAGGCGGGGAACTACTATCCGGGGAGCTGTTTTTT.

This clonotype has a count of ten or more. This chain uses TRBV10-3 with TRBJ2-1; D gene unclear. The V gene's germline CDR1 is ENHRY and CDR2 SYGVKD. The V end lost 4 bases, the J end lost 8 bases, and 12 bases lay between the germline ends. The CDR3 consists of 13 residues. The DNA of the CDR3 is TGTGCCATCAGTGGGGGTCGGTTTGATGAGCAGTTCTTC. This sequence encodes CAISGGRFDEQFF.

This clonotype was observed at least ten times. The chain links TRBV3-1 to TRBJ2-7, with D possibly TRBD2 on 6 matching bases. In germline, CDR1 is LGHDT, CDR2 YNNKEL (reference sequence). V shed 4 bases and J shed 4 bases, with 17 bases lying between them. The CDR3 contains 15 residues. The CDR3 DNA sequence: TGTGCCAGCAGCCCCAGAGCGGGCTGGGGATACGAGCAGTACTTC. Its translation is CASSPRAGWGYEQYF.